These 24 T cell receptor beta chains came from one sample sequenced in a study of T cells in Graves' hyperthyroidism and ophthalmopathy. The investigators amplified TCR beta CDR3 regions from RNA transcripts. The HTBI primer set was used in a first-round RT-PCR of the TCR CDR3. In TCRdb, the multiplex PCR reads were re-called with MiXCR into one record per CDR3 protein. The table records some 420,000 distinct CDR3 sequences, roughly 13% of them present only once. The sequenced sample consisted of blood. Receptor source: a woman between 18 and 29 years old with Graves' hyperthyroidism.

V is TRBV10-1 and J is TRBJ2-3; 7 bases fit TRBD1. Germline V gene data show CDR1 as WNHNN and CDR2 as SYGVQD (reference sequence). CDR3 length equals 12 residues. Trimming took 5 bases from V and 8 from J; bases not matched to a gene: 4. In DNA form, the CDR3 reads TGCGCCAGCAGTCTGGACAGGTCTACGCAGTATTTT. It yields the protein CASSLDRSTQYF.

This clonotype was observed at least ten times. The V and J genes are TRBV25-1 and TRBJ2-7; 10 nucleotides line up with TRBD2. The J segment lost 3 bases and the V segment lost 2 bases, leaving 7 bases of the junction unmatched. The length of the CDR3 is 16 residues. Germline CDR1 reads MGHDK; CDR2 reads SYGVNS. The DNA for the CDR3 is TGTGCCAGCAGTGAAGGAAAGGGACTAGCGAGCTACGAGCAGTACTTC. Amino acids: CASSEGKGLASYEQYF.

This clonotype was counted many times. Its ends do not fully match the called genes, so a read error is possible. The V gene is TRBV27, the J gene TRBJ2-1; D call uncertain. CDR3 length equals 11 residues. Per the germline V gene, CDR1 is MNHEY and CDR2 is SMNVEV (reference sequence). CDR3 coding DNA: TGTGCCAGCAGCTTATGGAATGAGCAGTTCTTC. It is translated as CASSLWNEQFF.

This clonotype was counted many times. The rearrangement joins TRBV10-3 to TRBJ2-1; 11 bases align to TRBD2. J gave up 9 bases and V 4 bases, and 8 bases lay outside the gene matches. From germline, CDR1 is ENHRY and CDR2 SYGVKD. The CDR3 extends over 15 amino acids. CDR3 in amino acids: CAISGSSGRRGEQFF. The CDR3 coding sequence is TGTGCCATCAGTGGGTCTAGCGGGAGGCGGGGTGAGCAGTTCTTC.

This clonotype was counted a few times. The chain is built from TRBV6-5 and TRBJ1-2; no definite D call. The CDR3 loop spans 15 amino acids. The germline gives CDR1 MNHEY, CDR2 SVGAGI. V lost 1 base and J 8 bases, leaving 17 bases between the germline ends. The chain's CDR3 is CASSYYGLNPRGYTF. CDR3 in DNA: TGTGCCAGCAGTTACTACGGACTTAACCCCCGAGGCTACACCTTC.

In regard to this clonotype: A much larger clonotype is one base distant, so this may be a read error. The chain couples TRBV2 to TRBJ1-5; the D is unclear. Germline V gives CDR1 SNHLY, CDR2 FYNNEI. The V end was cut by 8 bases, the J end by 2 bases, with 16 bases between. The CDR3 totals 15 residues. Written as DNA, the CDR3 is TGTGCCAGCGCACGACGACGGTGGGGCAATCAGCCCCAGCATTTT. It yields the protein CASARRRWGNQPQHF.

This clonotype showed up just a few times. The CDR3 sequence: CASSPGSGSNNSPLHF. CDR3 bases: TGCGCCAGCAGCCCGGGGAGCGGGAGTAATAATTCACCCCTCCACTTT. J is TRBJ1-6 and V is TRBV4-3; D is ambiguous. The V and J ends lost 4 bases and 5 bases respectively, with 15 bases between them. The CDR3 covers 16 residues. The germline CDR1 and CDR2 sequences are LGHNA and YSLEER.

This clonotype was seen ten or more times. V and J are TRBV20-1 and TRBJ2-1; TRBD2 matches 11 bases. J gave up 3 bases and V 5 bases, and 3 bases lay outside the gene matches. Looked up from germline, CDR1 is DFQATT and CDR2 is SNEGSKA (reference sequence). This CDR3 has 14 residues. CDR3 sequence reads: CSARTSGSYNEQFF. The CDR3 DNA reads TGCAGTGCTCGAACTAGCGGGAGCTACAATGAGCAGTTCTTC.

This clonotype was detected many times. The V call is TRBV9, the J call TRBJ2-5; TRBD1 is a possible D gene (6 bases). Germline V gives CDR1 SGDLS, CDR2 YYNGEE. CDR3 length: 15 amino acids. Trimming removed 2 bases from V and 0 bases from J, with 11 bases in between. The CDR3 is CASSVQGSYQETQYF. CDR3 bases: TGTGCCAGCAGCGTTCAGGGGTCGTACCAAGAGACCCAGTACTTC. The whole variable domain, filled in from reference TRBV9 and TRBJ2-5, reads DSGVTQTPKHLITATGQRVTLRCSPRSGDLSVYWYQQSLDQGLQFLIQYYNGEERAKGNILERFSAQQFPDLHSELNLSSLELGDSALYFCASSVQGSYQETQYFGPGTRLLVL.

This clonotype was observed a few times. In DNA, the CDR3 is TGTGCCACCGCCTTTAGCGGAGATTACAATGAGCAGTTCTTC. Its translation: CATAFSGDYNEQFF. V and J are TRBV10-3 and TRBJ2-1, with D maybe TRBD2 (6 bases). The V end was cut by 10 bases, the J end by 4 bases, with 17 bases between. The CDR3 totals 14 residues. Germline CDR1 is ENHRY and CDR2 is SYGVKD.

This chain connects TRBV3-1 to TRBJ1-3, with TRBD1 matching over 9 bases. The CDR3 is 16 residues long. Germline values: CDR1 LGHDT, CDR2 YNNKEL (reference sequence). The V segment lost 3 bases and the J segment 4 bases; nucleotides outside the gene matches: 7. The CDR3 here is CASSHYTGQGGNTIYF. CDR3 nucleotides: TGTGCCAGCAGCCACTACACGGGACAGGGAGGAAACACCATATATTTT. Together with reference TRBV3-1 and TRBJ1-3, the CDR3 gives the full variable domain: DTAVSQTPKYLVTQMGNDKSIKCEQNLGHDTMYWYKQDSKKFLKIMFSYNNKELIINETVPNRFSPKSPDKAHLNLHINSLELGDSAVYFCASSHYTGQGGNTIYFGEGSWLTVV.

This clonotype has at least ten counts. The CDR3 loop reads CSAQGETEAFF. The CDR3 region has the DNA TGCAGCGCACAGGGGGAAACTGAAGCTTTCTTT. The rearrangement joins TRBV29-1 to TRBJ1-1; 8 positions agree with TRBD1. CDR1 and CDR2 (germline): SQVTM, ANQGSEA. CDR3 length: 11 residues. The junction had 3 bases not matched to a gene; V was cut back by 7 bases and J by 5 bases.

The V and J genes are TRBV3-1 and TRBJ2-1; 14 nucleotides line up with TRBD2. CDR3 size: 17 residues. Looked up from germline, CDR1 is LGHDT and CDR2 is YNNKEL (reference sequence). J was trimmed by 6 bases and V by 4 bases; bases with no gene match: 8. The CDR3 region is CASSPRGTSGRFNEQFF. The DNA of the CDR3 is TGTGCCAGCAGCCCCCGGGGGACTAGCGGGAGATTCAATGAGCAGTTCTTC.

The sample holds a few counts of this clonotype. This chain connects TRBV7-9 to TRBJ1-1, with 9 positions matching TRBD1. The CDR3 totals 14 residues. In germline, CDR1 is SEHNR, CDR2 FQNEAQ (reference sequence). V lost 8 bases, J lost 7 bases, and 11 bases stayed unmatched. The chain's CDR3 is CASGGGQGMGEAFF. For the CDR3, the DNA is TGTGCCAGCGGGGGGGGACAGGGAATGGGTGAAGCTTTCTTT. Filled out from reference TRBV7-9 and TRBJ1-1, the complete variable domain reads DTGVSQNPRHKITKRGQNVTFRCDPISEHNRLYWYRQTLGQGPEFLTYFQNEAQLEKSRLLSDRFSAERPKGSFSTLEIQRTEQGDSAMYLCASGGGQGMGEAFFGQGTRLTVV.

This clonotype was detected only a few times. The J gene is TRBJ2-2, the V gene TRBV10-3, with 9 bases lining up with TRBD2. With V trimmed by 6 bases and J by 8 bases, 7 bases remained unmatched. Germline CDR1 and CDR2: ENHRY and SYGVKD. The CDR3 is 14 residues long. As DNA, the CDR3 is TGTGCCATCAGGGGTAGCGGGAGCTCGGGGGAGCTGTTTTTT. It yields the protein CAIRGSGSSGELFF.

In this sample, this clonotype turned up a few times. The chain is built from TRBV15 and TRBJ1-6; no clear D gene. The germline V gene encodes CDR1 LNHNV and CDR2 YYDKDF (reference sequence). The CDR3 is 12 residues long. With 1 base removed from V and 9 bases from J, the gap between germline ends came to 4 bases. The CDR3 spells CATSRGPSPLHF. In DNA form, the CDR3 reads TGTGCCACCAGCAGAGGACCTTCACCCCTCCACTTT.

This clonotype has at least ten counts. The CDR3 DNA sequence: TGTGCCAGCAGCTCCCGACCCCAACCCAACACAGATACGCAGTATTTT. It is translated as CASSSRPQPNTDTQYF. V usage is TRBV13 and J usage is TRBJ2-3, with unresolved D. CDR3 length equals 16 residues. Germline assignment: CDR1 PRHDT and CDR2 FYEKMQ (reference sequence). V lost 4 bases and J lost 2, with 16 bases in between.

This chain's CDR3 is CASSESAHYEQYF. The CDR3 region has the DNA TGTGCCAGCAGTGAATCCGCACACTACGAGCAGTACTTC. The chain uses TRBV25-1 and TRBJ2-7; D not certain. The CDR3 sequence is 13 residues long. The ends were cut back, 1 base at V and 3 bases at J, with 7 bases in the middle. Per germline, CDR1 MGHDK and CDR2 SYGVNS.

The table lists this clonotype with a few counts. This chain joins TRBV3-1 and TRBJ1-4; maybe TRBD1 (5 bases). Germline CDR1 and CDR2: LGHDT and YNNKEL (reference sequence). V gave up 4 bases and J gave up 8 bases, with 14 bases separating them. This CDR3 spans 14 amino acids. The CDR3 loop reads CASSPLGEGEKLFF. The CDR3 DNA reads as TGTGCCAGCAGCCCCCTAGGGGAGGGAGAAAAACTGTTTTTT. Variable domain in full (rest from reference TRBV3-1 and TRBJ1-4): DTAVSQTPKYLVTQMGNDKSIKCEQNLGHDTMYWYKQDSKKFLKIMFSYNNKELIINETVPNRFSPKSPDKAHLNLHINSLELGDSAVYFCASSPLGEGEKLFFGSGTQLSVL.

This clonotype showed up just a few times. A much bigger clone sits one base away, suggesting this may be a read error. V is TRBV12-3 or TRBV12-4 and J is TRBJ2-1; the match to TRBD2 covers 8 bases. J gave up 10 bases and V 6 bases, and 8 bases lay outside the gene matches. This CDR3 spans 13 amino acids. The CDR3 sequence: CASRAGGGGEQFF. The CDR3 bases are TGTGCCAGCAGGGCCGGGGGGGGTGGCGAGCAGTTCTTC.

In this sample, this clonotype turned up a few times. The J gene is TRBJ2-1, the V gene TRBV20-1, with D tentatively TRBD2 (5 bases). The CDR3 is made up of 15 amino acids. Trimming left V 0 bases short and J 4 bases short, with 13 bases between. The germline CDR1 and CDR2 sequences are DFQATT and SNEGSKA (reference sequence). The CDR3 here is CSAREPSSLYNEQFF. Written as DNA, the CDR3 is TGCAGTGCTAGAGAACCTAGCAGCCTATACAATGAGCAGTTCTTC.

In this sample, this clonotype turned up many times. The chain couples TRBV9 to TRBJ2-7; no clear D. Germline-derived CDR1 and CDR2 are SGDLS and YYNGEE. The CDR3 is 12 residues long. The ends were cut back, 4 bases at V and 5 bases at J, with 10 bases in the middle. This CDR3 is CASSPPSDEQYF. The DNA for the CDR3 is TGTGCCAGCAGCCCCCCGTCCGACGAGCAGTACTTC.

V and J are TRBV6-2 or TRBV6-3 and TRBJ2-3, with D possibly being TRBD2 (5 bases). The germline gives CDR1 MNHEY, CDR2 SVGEGT. CDR3 length: 12 amino acids. Trimming left V 2 bases short and J 6 bases short, with 6 bases between. The CDR3 loop reads CASSYKRDTQYF. The CDR3 bases are TGTGCCAGCAGTTACAAGCGGGATACGCAGTATTTT.

The J gene is TRBJ2-7, the V gene TRBV11-2; 13 nucleotides match TRBD2. CDR1 and CDR2 from the germline V gene are SGHAT and FQNNGV. V dropped 4 bases and J dropped 4; count of bases not matched to a gene: 7. This CDR3 has 16 residues. The CDR3 reads CASSSTPGLAGYEQYF. The CDR3 nucleotides read TGTGCCAGCAGCTCGACACCGGGACTAGCGGGATACGAGCAGTACTTC.